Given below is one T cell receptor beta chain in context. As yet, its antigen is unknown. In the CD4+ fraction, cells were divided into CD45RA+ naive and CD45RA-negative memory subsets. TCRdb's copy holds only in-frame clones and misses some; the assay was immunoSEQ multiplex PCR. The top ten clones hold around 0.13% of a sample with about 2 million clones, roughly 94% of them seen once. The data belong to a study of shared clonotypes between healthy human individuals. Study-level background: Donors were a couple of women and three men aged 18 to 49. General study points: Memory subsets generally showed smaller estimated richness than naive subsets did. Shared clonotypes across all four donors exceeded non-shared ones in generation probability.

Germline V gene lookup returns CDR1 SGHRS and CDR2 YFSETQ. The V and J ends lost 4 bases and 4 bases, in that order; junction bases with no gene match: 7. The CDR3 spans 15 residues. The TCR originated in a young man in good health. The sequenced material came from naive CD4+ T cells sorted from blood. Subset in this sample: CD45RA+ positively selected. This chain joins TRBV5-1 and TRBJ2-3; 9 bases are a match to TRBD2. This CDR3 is CASSPQRGVADTQYF. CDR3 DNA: TGCGCCAGCAGCCCCCAGCGGGGGGTGGCAGATACGCAGTATTTT. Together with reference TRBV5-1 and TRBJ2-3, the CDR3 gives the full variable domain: KAGVTQTPRYLIKTRGQQVTLSCSPISGHRSVSWYQQTPGQGLQFLFEYFSETQRNKGNFPGRFSGRQFSNSRSEMNVSTLELGDSALYLCASSPQRGVADTQYFGPGTRLTVL.